The present T cell receptor (beta chain) was sequenced within a study of post-analysis software for immune sequencing data. Study details: The disease courses spanned relapsing-remitting, secondary progressive and progressive-relapsing forms of multiple sclerosis.

Comment on this clonotype: Its antigen remains unknown.

Unique molecular identifiers tagged the TCR beta cDNA libraries. Each sample of roughly 0.9 to 11 million input T cells yielded around 500,000 cDNA molecules, so each molecule approximated one T cell. Each CDR3 protein gets one entry after TCRdb re-called the PCR reads with MiXCR. The table records fewer than 600,000 distinct CDR3 sequences, 40% to 55% of them present only once. The ends lost 1 base at V and 8 bases at J; junction bases unmatched: 5. Germline V gene lookup returns CDR1 LGHNA and CDR2 YNFKEQ. The CDR3 extends over 14 amino acids. Points from the study as a whole: Controls' normalized Chao1 diversity significantly exceeded that of multiple sclerosis patients. TRBV segments more frequent in patients than in controls numbered several and included TRBV5-6, TRBV5-1 and TRBV20-1. Samples sharing a preparation batch grouped tightly together when assessed by F measure.

The receptor was derived from a girl between 5 and 17 years old with multiple sclerosis. Input material: blood. The J gene is TRBJ1-2, the V gene TRBV4-2, with 9 bases matching TRBD1. DNA for the CDR3: TGTGCCAGCAGCCAAGTACAGGGGGCAAGGGGCTACACCTTC. Translated, it gives CASSQVQGARGYTF.